The 2 T cell receptor beta chains below all came from one sample that was sequenced in a study of human T cells and chemical hapten exposure. Time point here: patch test 3, about 24 weeks after DPC sensitization. Treatment of the sample: therapeutic diphenylcyclopropenone sensitization with weekly scalp DPC. TCRdb called the RACE reads again in MiXCR, with one record for every CDR3 protein. This table has more than 80,000 distinct CDR3 sequences, about a tenth appearing once. The sample here was whole blood, taken in connection with sensitization to the hapten diphenylcyclopropenone (DPC). The receptors here all came from a woman between 50 and 59 years old with alopecia areata. Some clones in this sample may be carry-over from other donors' samples.

The rearrangement links TRBV29-1 to TRBJ1-5; a possible D gene is TRBD1 (5 bases). Between the trimmed V and J ends, which lost 7 bases and 6 bases, there was a span of 19 bases. Germline CDR1 and CDR2: SQVTM and ANQGSEA. CDR3 length: 14 residues. CDR3 in amino acids: CSAWAGVLGQPQHF. The DNA of the CDR3 is TGCAGCGCTTGGGCGGGGGTTTTAGGTCAGCCCCAGCATTTT.

Many counts were recorded for this clonotype. This chain joins TRBV28 and TRBJ2-3; D unresolved. With 3 bases removed from V and 3 bases from J, the gap between germline ends came to 13 bases. The CDR3 length is 15 residues. Germline V lookup: CDR1 MDHEN, CDR2 SYDVKM. DNA for the CDR3: TGTGCCAGCAGTTTTGCCCGGTGGACGACAGATACGCAGTATTTT. Amino acid sequence: CASSFARWTTDTQYF. Filled out from reference TRBV28 and TRBJ2-3, the complete variable domain reads DVKVTQSSRYLVKRTGEKVFLECVQDMDHENMFWYRQDPGLGLRLIYFSYDVKMKEKGDIPEGYSVSREKKERFSLILESASTNQTSMYLCASSFARWTTDTQYFGPGTRLTVL.